This T cell receptor beta chain stems from a study of long-term antiretroviral therapy in people with HIV. Points from the study as a whole: Controls exceeded HIV repertoires in CDR3 length range. Post-treatment diversity went higher with ART but stayed below transplant donor controls.

J gave up 4 bases and V 7 bases, and 4 bases lay outside the gene matches. The CDR3 loop spans 13 amino acids. Per germline, CDR1 SGHRS and CDR2 YFSETQ. As to this clone: Its antigen is currently unknown.

They ran version v3.0 of the immunoSEQ assay at survey level. TCRdb keeps only in-frame clones here, not all; method: immunoSEQ multiplex PCR. This sample carries about 28,000 clones, about 85% of them seen once, and the ten largest clones take around 8.2%. The source is a middle-aged man with HIV. The chain joins TRBV5-1 to TRBJ1-4, with 7 bases identical to TRBD1. The starting material was unsorted PBMCs, obtained 3 years after starting antiretroviral therapy. The CDR3 loop is CASQQGINEKLFF. As DNA, the CDR3 is TGCGCCAGCCAACAGGGGATTAATGAAAAACTGTTTTTT.